The 11 T cell receptor beta chains reported below all come from one sample, sequenced in a study of identifying expanded T cells in peripheral blood. Sequencing was performed with immunoSEQ multiplex PCR; in TCRdb, only in-frame clones are kept and a portion is missing. Among about 94,000 clones listed, around 90% were seen once. The specimen sequenced was blood. The receptors stem from a person aged 18-70 years in good health.

This chain connects TRBV7-9 to TRBJ1-2; a possible D gene is TRBD1 (6 bases). Germline V gives CDR1 SEHNR, CDR2 FQNEAQ (reference sequence). V gave up 5 bases and J gave up 4 bases, with 17 bases separating them. The CDR3 is 15 amino acids. This chain's CDR3 is CASSAGVGRTYGYTF. The CDR3 DNA is TGTGCCAGCAGCGCAGGGGTAGGACGGACCTATGGCTACACCTTC.

The genes are TRBV21-1 and TRBJ1-5; the table's D call, TRBD1, has no DNA check behind it. TRBV21-1 is shown as a pseudogene. The length of the CDR3 is 12 residues. In nucleotides, the CDR3 is TGTGCCAGCAGTTACAACAATCAGCCCCAGCATTTT. Translated: CASSYNNQPQHF.

Regarding this clone: Other DNA sequences in this sample translate to the same CDR3. This chain connects TRBV30 to TRBJ1-1; tentative D call: TRBD1 (6 bases). The CDR3 consists of 14 residues. With 3 bases removed from V and 1 base from J, the gap between germline ends came to 12 bases. Germline V gene data show CDR1 as GTSNPN and CDR2 as SVGIG (reference sequence). The CDR3 reads CAWSLGQQNTEAFF. CDR3 coding DNA: TGTGCCTGGAGCCTTGGACAGCAGAACACTGAAGCTTTCTTT.

The J gene is TRBJ2-5, the V gene TRBV6-6; TRBD1 aligns across 7 bases. Looked up from germline, CDR1 is MNHNY and CDR2 is SVGAGI (reference sequence). The CDR3 runs to 14 residues. The V segment lost 0 bases and the J segment 2 bases; nucleotides outside the gene matches: 0. CDR3: CASSYSQGQETQYF. The CDR3 nucleotides read TGTGCCAGCAGTTACTCACAGGGGCAAGAGACCCAGTACTTC.

The chain carries TRBV19 and TRBJ2-4; 10 bases line up with TRBD2. Trimming at V came to 4 bases and at J to 7 bases, leaving 10 bases not matched to a gene. The germline V gene encodes CDR1 LNHDA and CDR2 SQIVND (reference sequence). The CDR3 has 16 residues. CDR3 nucleotide sequence: TGTGCCAGTAGTACCGGAAAACTAGCGGGGTATAACATTCAGTACTTC. As protein: CASSTGKLAGYNIQYF.

This sequence joins TRBV15 and TRBJ1-2, with D possibly TRBD1 on 5 matching bases. The CDR3 spans 16 residues. Germline V gives CDR1 LNHNV, CDR2 YYDKDF (reference sequence). V lost 0 bases and J lost 4, with 15 bases in between. The CDR3 nucleotides are TGTGCCACCAGCAGAGATAACCAGGGACTAGGCTATGGCTACACCTTC. Residues: CATSRDNQGLGYGYTF.

This clone showed up just once. The rearrangement joins TRBV6-5 to TRBJ2-1; possibly TRBD1 or TRBD2 for D (5 bases each). Trimming took 2 bases from V and 6 from J, leaving 11 bases between them. The CDR3 consists of 14 residues. CDR1 is MNHEY and CDR2 is SVGAGI in the germline V gene. The CDR3 here is CASSYGQEGNEQFF. As DNA, the CDR3 is TGTGCCAGCAGTTACGGACAAGAGGGCAATGAGCAGTTCTTC.

V and J are TRBV5-6 and TRBJ2-5; TRBD2 is a possible D gene (6 bases). The germline CDR1 and CDR2 sequences are SGHDT and YYEEEE. Trimming shortened V by 6 bases and J by 3 bases, and 18 bases separated the two germline ends. This CDR3 region has 15 residues. The DNA of the CDR3 is TGTGCCAGCACCTCCCCGGGGACTTCTGAAGAGACCCAGTACTTC. As protein: CASTSPGTSEETQYF.

In nucleotides, the CDR3 is TGTGCCAGTAGTATACGACAGGGGGAGTATGGCTACACCTTC. Its protein is CASSIRQGEYGYTF. The chain uses TRBV19 and TRBJ1-2, with 9 bases matching TRBD1. Germline V lookup: CDR1 LNHDA, CDR2 SQIVND (reference sequence). Germline trimming cut 2 bases from V and 5 bases from J; bases unmatched to any gene: 3. This CDR3 has 14 residues. Drawing the rest from reference TRBV19 and TRBJ1-2, the complete variable domain is DGGITQSPKYLFRKEGQNVTLSCEQNLNHDAMYWYRQDPGQGLRLIYYSQIVNDFQKGDIAEGYSVSREKKESFPLTVTSAQKNPTAFYLCASSIRQGEYGYTFGSGTRLTVV.

The chain uses TRBV7-3 and TRBJ2-1, with 8 bases matching TRBD2. The germline V gene encodes CDR1 SGHTA and CDR2 FQGTGA. J lost 8 bases, V lost 2 bases, and 8 bases had no gene match. This CDR3 has 15 residues. Here the CDR3 reads CASSLAGGPADEQFF. CDR3 DNA sequence: TGTGCCAGCAGCTTAGCGGGGGGCCCAGCGGATGAGCAGTTCTTC.

This chain uses TRBV2 with TRBJ2-7; D is unclear. Germline CDR1 reads SNHLY; CDR2 reads FYNNEI. CDR3 length: 14 amino acids. V was trimmed by 6 bases and J by 0 bases, leaving 12 bases between them. The CDR3 sequence is CASSRARSSYEQYF. In DNA form, the CDR3 reads TGTGCCAGCAGCCGGGCCAGGAGCTCCTACGAGCAGTACTTC. Complete variable domain (other parts from reference TRBV2 and TRBJ2-7): EPEVTQTPSHQVTQMGQEVILRCVPISNHLYFYWYRQILGQKVEFLVSFYNNEISEKSEIFDDQFSVERPDGSNFTLKIRSTKLEDSAMYFCASSRARSSYEQYFGPGTRLTVT.